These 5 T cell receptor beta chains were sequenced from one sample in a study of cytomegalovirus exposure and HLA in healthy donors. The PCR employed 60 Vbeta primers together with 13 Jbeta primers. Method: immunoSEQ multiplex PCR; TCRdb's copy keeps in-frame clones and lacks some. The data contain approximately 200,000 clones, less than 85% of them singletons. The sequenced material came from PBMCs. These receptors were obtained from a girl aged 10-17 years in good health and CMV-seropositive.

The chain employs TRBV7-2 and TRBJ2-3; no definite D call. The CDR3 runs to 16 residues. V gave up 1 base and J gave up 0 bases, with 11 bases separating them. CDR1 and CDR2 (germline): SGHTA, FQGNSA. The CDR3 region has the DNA TGTGCCAGCAGCTTAGTGGGCAGTTCTAGCACAGATACGCAGTATTTT. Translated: CASSLVGSSSTDTQYF.

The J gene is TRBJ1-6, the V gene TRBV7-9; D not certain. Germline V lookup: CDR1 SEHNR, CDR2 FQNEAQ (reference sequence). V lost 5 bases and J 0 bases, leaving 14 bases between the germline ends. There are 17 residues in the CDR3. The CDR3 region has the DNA TGTGCCAGCAGCCTTGGGGTGGGGAGCTCCTATAATTCACCCCTCCACTTT. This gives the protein CASSLGVGSSYNSPLHF.

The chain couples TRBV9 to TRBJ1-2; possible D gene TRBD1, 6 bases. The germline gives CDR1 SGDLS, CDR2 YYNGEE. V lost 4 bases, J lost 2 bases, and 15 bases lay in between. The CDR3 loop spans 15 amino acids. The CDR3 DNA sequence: TGTGCCAGCAGCTCCCGGGACAACCGGAACTATGGCTACACCTTC. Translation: CASSSRDNRNYGYTF. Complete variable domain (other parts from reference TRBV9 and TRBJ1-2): DSGVTQTPKHLITATGQRVTLRCSPRSGDLSVYWYQQSLDQGLQFLIQYYNGEERAKGNILERFSAQQFPDLHSELNLSSLELGDSALYFCASSSRDNRNYGYTFGSGTRLTVV.

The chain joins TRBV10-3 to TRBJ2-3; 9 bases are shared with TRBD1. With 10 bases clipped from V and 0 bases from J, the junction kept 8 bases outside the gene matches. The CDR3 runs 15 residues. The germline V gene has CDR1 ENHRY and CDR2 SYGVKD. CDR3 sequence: CATGTGTASTDTQYF. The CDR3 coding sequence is TGTGCCACCGGGACAGGGACCGCTAGCACAGATACGCAGTATTTT.

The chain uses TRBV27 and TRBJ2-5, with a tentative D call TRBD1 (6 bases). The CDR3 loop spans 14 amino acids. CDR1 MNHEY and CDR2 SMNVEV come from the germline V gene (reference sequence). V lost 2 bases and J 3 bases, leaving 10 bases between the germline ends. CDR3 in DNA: TGTGCCAGCAGTTTACAGGGGTGGGAAGAGACCCAGTACTTC. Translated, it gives CASSLQGWEETQYF.